Each of the 20 T cell receptor beta chains below was sequenced from the same sample in a study of T cells in Graves' hyperthyroidism and ophthalmopathy. The TCR beta CDR3 regions underwent amplification using RNA transcripts as the source. HTBI primers were the set used in a first-round RT-PCR of the TCR CDR3. TCRdb fed the multiplex PCR reads into MiXCR, producing one record per CDR3 protein. This sample has about 410,000 distinct CDR3 sequences; roughly 14% occur once, and the top ten carry about 12%. Specimen: blood. The receptors derive from a man aged 18 to 30 with Graves' ophthalmopathy.

V gene TRBV7-3 combines with J gene TRBJ2-7; D possibly corresponds to TRBD2 (5 bases). With 1 base removed from V and 7 bases from J, the gap between germline ends came to 11 bases. This CDR3 comprises 13 residues. CDR1 and CDR2 (germline): SGHTA, FQGTGA. The CDR3 loop reads CASSLNWSGEQYF. In nucleotides, the CDR3 is TGTGCCAGCAGCTTAAATTGGTCGGGGGAGCAGTACTTC.

The chain is built from TRBV2 and TRBJ2-6, with 8 bases that match TRBD2. The CDR3 has 15 amino acids. The V gene end was trimmed by 4 bases and the J gene end by 2 bases; junction bases not matched to a gene: 1. The germline V gene encodes CDR1 SNHLY and CDR2 FYNNEI. This CDR3 is CASSAGGPGANVLTF. The CDR3 DNA reads TGTGCCAGCAGTGCGGGAGGGCCTGGGGCCAACGTCCTGACTTTC. Full variable domain (outside the CDR3, taken from reference TRBV2 and TRBJ2-6): EPEVTQTPSHQVTQMGQEVILRCVPISNHLYFYWYRQILGQKVEFLVSFYNNEISEKSEIFDDQFSVERPDGSNFTLKIRSTKLEDSAMYFCASSAGGPGANVLTFGAGSRLTVL.

This clonotype was recorded at least ten times. The chain uses TRBV20-1 and TRBJ1-5; TRBD1 matches at 7 bases. CDR3 length: 15 residues. CDR1 is DFQATT and CDR2 is SNEGSKA in the germline V gene (reference sequence). J was trimmed by 6 bases and V by 3 bases; bases with no gene match: 11. The CDR3 loop reads CSARLAGGSSQPQHF. The CDR3 DNA is TGCAGTGCTAGGTTGGCAGGGGGGTCCAGTCAGCCCCAGCATTTT.

The chain combines TRBV5-1 with TRBJ2-5; 10 positions match TRBD1. The CDR3 is 15 residues long. The germline gives CDR1 SGHRS, CDR2 YFSETQ. Losses at the gene ends were 4 bases for V and 5 bases for J; bases not matched to a gene: 8. The CDR3 loop reads CASSGGTGVGETQYF. The CDR3 DNA reads TGCGCCAGCAGCGGAGGGACAGGGGTCGGGGAGACCCAGTACTTC.

This clonotype was seen repeatedly, ten times or more. J is TRBJ2-7 and V is TRBV20-1; D is ambiguous. The germline CDR1 and CDR2 sequences are DFQATT and SNEGSKA (reference sequence). V was trimmed by 1 base and J by 6 bases, leaving 13 bases between them. This CDR3 contains 13 residues. In DNA form, the CDR3 reads TGCAGTGCTAGAGGCCACGCAAGCCCCGAGCAGTACTTC. Its translation is CSARGHASPEQYF.

This clonotype was observed at least ten times. The genes are TRBV30 and TRBJ1-3; D is possibly TRBD1 (5 bases). The V end lost 0 bases, the J end lost 0 bases, and 12 bases lay between the germline ends. The CDR3 contains 16 residues. Germline V gene data show CDR1 as GTSNPN and CDR2 as SVGIG (reference sequence). CDR3 nucleotides: TGTGCCTGGAGTGTAATGGGGCGGTACTCTGGAAACACCATATATTTT. Translating it yields CAWSVMGRYSGNTIYF.

The chain carries TRBV6-1 and TRBJ1-5, with D unclear. V was shortened by 6 bases and J by 4 bases, with 10 bases between the two germline ends. The germline CDR1 and CDR2 sequences are MNHNS and SASEGT. The CDR3 spans 13 residues. This CDR3 is CASSQVRNQPQHF. The CDR3 coding sequence is TGTGCCAGCAGCCAAGTGCGGAATCAGCCCCAGCATTTT.

The table lists this clonotype with a few counts. V usage is TRBV5-1 and J usage is TRBJ1-4; perhaps TRBD1 as D (5 bases). Germline V gives CDR1 SGHRS, CDR2 YFSETQ. V was trimmed by 2 bases and J by 3 bases, leaving 14 bases between them. The CDR3 contains 16 residues. In DNA, the CDR3 is TGCGCCAGCAGCTTTGCGGGACTGGAGGCTAATGAAAAACTGTTTTTT. Translated: CASSFAGLEANEKLFF.

The genes are TRBV2 and TRBJ2-1; 7 bases are shared with TRBD1. Per the germline V gene, CDR1 is SNHLY and CDR2 is FYNNEI. V was clipped by 8 bases and J by 9 bases; unmatched bases: 13. This CDR3 spans 14 amino acids. Here the CDR3 DNA reads TGTGCCAGCTGCACACAACAGGGGATAGGTGAGCAGTTCTTC. Translating gives CASCTQQGIGEQFF.

This clonotype was seen many times. V gene TRBV12-3 or TRBV12-4 combines with J gene TRBJ2-3; 8 positions match TRBD2. V lost 0 bases, J lost 0 bases, and 5 bases stayed unmatched. The length of the CDR3 is 17 residues. The CDR3, as DNA: TGTGCCAGCAGTTTAGCGCTCGGGGGGGCTAGCACAGATACGCAGTATTTT. Translating gives CASSLALGGASTDTQYF.

The V and J genes are TRBV28 and TRBJ2-7; 13 bases agree with TRBD2. The CDR3 contains 15 residues. V was pared by 5 bases and J by 4 bases, with 5 bases of the junction left unmatched. Germline values: CDR1 MDHEN, CDR2 SYDVKM. The CDR3 region has the DNA TGTGCCAGCAGTGAAGGGACTAGCGGGATGTACGAGCAGTACTTC. It specifies CASSEGTSGMYEQYF.

This clonotype appeared a few times. The J gene is TRBJ1-5, the V gene TRBV18, with 7 bases that match TRBD1. The CDR3 consists of 15 residues. The V and J ends lost 6 bases and 3 bases, in that order; junction bases with no gene match: 8. CDR1 is KGHSH and CDR2 is LQKENI in the germline V gene. The CDR3 loop reads CASSGTGVPNQPQHF. In nucleotides, the CDR3 is TGTGCCAGCTCCGGAACAGGGGTTCCCAATCAGCCCCAGCATTTT. Combining the CDR3 with reference TRBV18 and TRBJ1-5 gives the whole variable domain NAGVMQNPRHLVRRRGQEARLRCSPMKGHSHVYWYRQLPEEGLKFMVYLQKENIIDESGMPKERFSAEFPKEGPSILRIQQVVRGDSAAYFCASSGTGVPNQPQHFGDGTRLSIL.

J is TRBJ2-7 and V is TRBV10-1, with 9 bases aligning to TRBD1. Per germline, CDR1 WNHNN and CDR2 SYGVQD (reference sequence). This CDR3 is 15 amino acids long. Trimming cost V 3 bases and J 3 bases; bases outside gene matches: 6. CDR3 loop: CASSDPGQGNYEQYF. Written as DNA, the CDR3 is TGCGCCAGCAGTGATCCGGGACAGGGAAACTACGAGCAGTACTTC.

This clonotype was detected many times. The chain combines TRBV12-3 or TRBV12-4 with TRBJ2-3, with D maybe TRBD2 (7 bases). The CDR3 spans 14 residues. V lost 8 bases and J 0 bases, leaving 12 bases between the germline ends. Written as DNA, the CDR3 is TGTGCCAGCCGGACAGCGGGAAGCACAGATACGCAGTATTTT. Residues: CASRTAGSTDTQYF.

The chain has TRBV6-5 and TRBJ1-4; D unclear. The CDR3 extends over 13 amino acids. Germline values: CDR1 MNHEY, CDR2 SVGAGI. V lost 2 bases to trimming and J lost 3 bases, with 4 bases between them. CDR3 residues: CASSYDPNEKLFF. The CDR3 DNA is TGTGCCAGCAGTTACGATCCTAATGAAAAACTGTTTTTT.

This clonotype was seen only once. This chain connects TRBV11-2 to TRBJ2-7, with 14 nucleotides matching TRBD2. The junction had 14 bases not matched to a gene; V was cut back by 5 bases and J by 5 bases. The V gene's germline CDR1 is SGHAT and CDR2 FQNNGV. The CDR3 is 18 residues long. The CDR3 loop reads CASSAGGGLAGGLHEQYF. DNA of the CDR3: TGTGCCAGCAGCGCAGGGGGTGGACTAGCGGGGGGACTCCACGAGCAGTACTTC.

This clonotype was recorded only once. The V call is TRBV4-3, the J call TRBJ2-2; possibly TRBD1 for D (6 bases). V lost 0 bases and J 4 bases, leaving 12 bases between the germline ends. This CDR3 has 16 residues. Germline V gene data show CDR1 as LGHNA and CDR2 as YSLEER. Written as DNA, the CDR3 is TGCGCCAGCAGCCAAGATAACACAGGGAGCACCGGGGAGCTGTTTTTT. As protein: CASSQDNTGSTGELFF.

This clonotype has at least ten counts. The chain has TRBV7-8 and TRBJ2-3; the match to TRBD2 covers 10 bases. V lost 5 bases, J lost 2 bases, and 10 bases stayed unmatched. This CDR3 has 17 amino acids. Germline V lookup: CDR1 SGHVS, CDR2 FQNEAQ. The CDR3 reads CASSLPGTSGDTDTQYF. Here the CDR3 DNA reads TGTGCCAGCAGCCTCCCGGGAACTAGCGGGGACACAGATACGCAGTATTTT.

This clonotype came up many times. In nucleotides, the CDR3 is TGTGCCAGCAGAGCGTTGGAGAGGACCTATGGCTACACCTTC. It specifies CASRALERTYGYTF. This rearrangement joins TRBV27 to TRBJ1-2; D gene ambiguous. The germline V gene has CDR1 MNHEY and CDR2 SMNVEV (reference sequence). The ends were cut back, 6 bases at V and 4 bases at J, with 15 bases in the middle. The CDR3 runs 14 residues.

This clonotype was counted between two and nine times. The chain joins TRBV4-1 to TRBJ2-7, with D unresolved. The germline CDR1 and CDR2 sequences are MGHRA and YSYEKL. The CDR3 runs to 14 residues. Trimming pared 1 base from V and 1 base from J, leaving 8 bases between. The CDR3 nucleotides read TGCGCCAGCAGCCAAGTTAGTGGGTCCTACGAGCAGTACTTC. It specifies CASSQVSGSYEQYF.